This T cell receptor beta chain was found in a study of blood T cell repertoires in COVID-19. Across the whole study: Acute and convalescent COVID-19 specimens originated in the United States, Italy and Spain. T cells, B-cell-depleted T cells, or PBMCs provided the cDNA or gDNA that served as material.

Germline V gives CDR1 SEHNR, CDR2 FQNEAQ (reference sequence). J was trimmed by 1 base and V by 5 bases; bases with no gene match: 9. This CDR3 has 18 amino acids. The data were produced by immunoSEQ multiplex PCR, yet TCRdb's version contains in-frame clones alone and is incomplete. The sample has 100,000 to 130,000 clones; around 89% are singletons. Sequences were obtained from peripheral blood. The clonotype comes from a man between 50 and 59 years old with active or convalescent COVID-19. The V call is TRBV7-9, the J call TRBJ2-6; 9 nucleotides agree with TRBD1. CDR3 in amino acids: CASSQAGQGRSGANVLTF. The CDR3 DNA reads as TGTGCCAGCAGCCAGGCGGGACAGGGCCGGTCTGGGGCCAACGTCCTGACTTTC.